This note documents a single T cell receptor beta chain sequence. What this receptor recognizes is not known. No much larger clone is present one base from it, and per-base qualities are unavailable. This sample is drawn from a study of T cell responses to AZD1222 COVID-19 vaccine (dated by TCRdb to the early 2020s). Notes on the research overall: TCR sequencing was performed for more than 230 trial participants, of whom some 200 were given two doses of AZD1222 and about 25 were given two doses of MenACWY control vaccine. Trial participants were enrolled into age subgroups of 18-55, 56-69 and 70-plus years, which contained 148, 28 and 57 TCR-sequenced participants, respectively.

The time point label, read with the paper, signifies: about 28 days (+/-7) after the second vaccine dose. The treatment or condition label, as the study defines it: meningococcal conjugate vaccine given as trial control. Vaccinee samples were obtained from the UK trials COV001 and COV002, which included a single-blind randomized controlled phase 2/3 trial of AZD1222 (ChAdOx1 nCoV-19) in healthy adults. For TCRbeta chain sequencing, PBMC samples were collected from trial participants at day 0 and at day 28 after the second dose. Study-wide findings and limitations: In the small 56-69-year group, the increase in depth fell short of significance, most likely because of low power. After two AZD1222 doses, both the breadth and the depth of spike-specific TCRs were significantly higher than at day 0 and than in MenACWY recipients. Epitopes outside the regions mutated in the B.1.351 and B.1.1.7 variants were reportedly recognized by nearly half of the unique spike-specific TCRs. Because no samples from the day 14 peak response were available, repertoires could be characterized only after the peak T cell response. Participants were mostly white British and included more females than males, and it was suggested by the authors that clonal diversity may have been underestimated. Conclusions about previously exposed vaccinees are limited, since just 5 to 7 AZD1222 recipients were seropositive for SARS-CoV-2 at baseline. The vaccine-associated CD4 TCRs covered the entire spike protein, and the dominant responses fell in regions 160-218 and 743-854.

A distance of 14 bases separates the germline ends of V and J, which lose 5 bases and 0 bases respectively. As encoded in the germline V gene (reference sequence), CDR1 is SGHNT while CDR2 is YYREEE. Spanning cysteine to phenylalanine, the CDR3 consists of 16 amino acids. The only DNA kept is the CDR3, 48 bases in frame from the first base. The CDR3 regions of human TCRbeta chains were analyzed by immunosequencing. Per the source publication's procedure: TCRs in the repertoires were compared against a reference library of SARS-CoV-2-specific TCRs that had been generated with the MIRA antigen-specificity platform. Breadth was defined as the fraction of unique TCRs that were SARS-CoV-2-associated, and depth was defined as the fraction of total T cells that were SARS-CoV-2-associated. Using the MIRA data, each spike-specific TCR was mapped to the spike region that the TCR reacts to and placed in a CD4 or CD8 class. Log10-transformed breadth and depth values were compared by one-way ANOVA with Sidak's multiple comparisons tests. TCRdb took over this immuneACCESS table, retaining in-frame rearrangements with V and J assigned. Such tables are incomplete; in checked studies, under half of the missing clones stem from an unresolved V gene, and the remainder is unexplained. V, J and clone size derive from that table, while D and trimming were established from the DNA sequence. The sample table contains 150,000 to 200,000 clones; only one count was recorded for 85% to 95% of them. Under 1.1% of the sample rests with the top ten.

The sequence is built from TRBV5-4 and TRBJ1-4, with the D gene call left open. The receptor was isolated from an adult who received the MenACWY meningococcal vaccine as a control. The starting material was peripheral blood, obtained 28 days after the second dose of the MenACWY control vaccine. The sequenced DNA is TGTGCCAGCAGTTCAAAGAGGGAGGCAACTAATGAAAAACTGTTTTTT. Translation gives CASSSKREATNEKLFF.